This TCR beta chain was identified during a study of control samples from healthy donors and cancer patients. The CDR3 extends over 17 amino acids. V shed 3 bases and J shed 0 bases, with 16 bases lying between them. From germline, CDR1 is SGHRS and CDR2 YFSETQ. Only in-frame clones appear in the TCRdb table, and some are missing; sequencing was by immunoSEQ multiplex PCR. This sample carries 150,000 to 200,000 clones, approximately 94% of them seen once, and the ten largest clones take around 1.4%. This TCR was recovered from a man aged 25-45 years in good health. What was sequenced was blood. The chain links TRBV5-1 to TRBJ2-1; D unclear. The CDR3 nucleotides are TGCGCCAGCAGCTCATCGGGTCTTCTAAGCTCCTACAATGAGCAGTTCTTC. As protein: CASSSSGLLSSYNEQFF.